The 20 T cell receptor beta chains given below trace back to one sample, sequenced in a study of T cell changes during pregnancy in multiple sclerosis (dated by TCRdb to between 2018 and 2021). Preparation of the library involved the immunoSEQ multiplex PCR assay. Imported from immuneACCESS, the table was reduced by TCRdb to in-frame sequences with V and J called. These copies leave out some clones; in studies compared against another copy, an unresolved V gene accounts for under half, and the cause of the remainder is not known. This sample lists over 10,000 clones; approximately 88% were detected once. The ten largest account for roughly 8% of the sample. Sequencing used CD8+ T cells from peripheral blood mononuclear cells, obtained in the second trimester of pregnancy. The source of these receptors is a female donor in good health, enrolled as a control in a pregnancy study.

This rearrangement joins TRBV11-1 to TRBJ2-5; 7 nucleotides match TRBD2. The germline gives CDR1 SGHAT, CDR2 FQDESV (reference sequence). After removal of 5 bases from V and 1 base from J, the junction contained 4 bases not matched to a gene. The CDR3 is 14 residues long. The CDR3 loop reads CASSEAGTQETQYF. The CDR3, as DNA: TGTGCCAGCAGCGAAGCGGGGACCCAAGAGACCCAGTACTTC.

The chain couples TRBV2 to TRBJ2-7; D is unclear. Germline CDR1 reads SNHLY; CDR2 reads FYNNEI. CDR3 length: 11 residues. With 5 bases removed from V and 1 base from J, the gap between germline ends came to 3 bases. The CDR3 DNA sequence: TGTGCCAGCAGTCTATCCTACGAGCAGTACTTC. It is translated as CASSLSYEQYF.

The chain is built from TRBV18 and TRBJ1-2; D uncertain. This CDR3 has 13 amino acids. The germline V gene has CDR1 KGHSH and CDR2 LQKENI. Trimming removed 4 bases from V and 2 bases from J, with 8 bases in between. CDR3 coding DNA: TGTGCCAGCTCACGGAGGCTAAACTATGGCTACACCTTC. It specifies CASSRRLNYGYTF.

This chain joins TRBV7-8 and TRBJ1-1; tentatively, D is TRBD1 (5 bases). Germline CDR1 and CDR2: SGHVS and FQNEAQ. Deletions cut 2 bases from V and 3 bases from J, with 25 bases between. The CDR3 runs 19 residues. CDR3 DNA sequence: TGTGCCAGCAGCTTATATAAATTAAGGGGCGGAAATCAGGACACTGAAGCTTTCTTT. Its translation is CASSLYKLRGGNQDTEAFF.

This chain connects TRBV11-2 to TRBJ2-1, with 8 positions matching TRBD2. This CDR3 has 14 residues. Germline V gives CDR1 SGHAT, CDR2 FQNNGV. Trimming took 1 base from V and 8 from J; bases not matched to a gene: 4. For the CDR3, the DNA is TGTGCCAGCAGCTTAGTGACTAGCGCGGATGAGCAGTTCTTC. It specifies CASSLVTSADEQFF. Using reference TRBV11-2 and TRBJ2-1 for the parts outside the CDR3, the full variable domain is EAGVAQSPRYKIIEKRQSVAFWCNPISGHATLYWYQQILGQGPKLLIQFQNNGVVDDSQLPKDRFSAERLKGVDSTLKIQPAKLEDSAVYLCASSLVTSADEQFFGPGTRLTVL.

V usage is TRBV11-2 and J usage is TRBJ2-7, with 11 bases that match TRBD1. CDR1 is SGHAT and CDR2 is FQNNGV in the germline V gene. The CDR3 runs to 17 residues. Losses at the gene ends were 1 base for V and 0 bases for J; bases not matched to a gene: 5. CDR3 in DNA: TGTGCCAGCAGCTTAGGGACAGGGGGCTCGAGCTCCTACGAGCAGTACTTC. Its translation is CASSLGTGGSSSYEQYF.

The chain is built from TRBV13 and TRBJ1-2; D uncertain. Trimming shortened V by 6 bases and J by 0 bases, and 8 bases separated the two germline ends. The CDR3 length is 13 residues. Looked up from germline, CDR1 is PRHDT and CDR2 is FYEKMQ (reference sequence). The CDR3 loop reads CASSPTANYGYTF. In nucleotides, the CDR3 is TGTGCCAGCAGTCCAACAGCTAACTATGGCTACACCTTC.

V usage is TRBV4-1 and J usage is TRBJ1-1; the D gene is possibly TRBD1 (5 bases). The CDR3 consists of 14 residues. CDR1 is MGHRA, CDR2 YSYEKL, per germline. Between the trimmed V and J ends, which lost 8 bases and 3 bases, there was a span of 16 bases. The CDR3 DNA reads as TGCGCCAGCGCGGCGGGGGGGAGGGACACTGAAGCTTTCTTT. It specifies CASAAGGRDTEAFF.

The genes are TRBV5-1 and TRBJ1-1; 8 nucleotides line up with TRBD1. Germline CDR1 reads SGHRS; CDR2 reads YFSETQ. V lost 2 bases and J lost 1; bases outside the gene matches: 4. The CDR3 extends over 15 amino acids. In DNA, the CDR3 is TGCGCCAGCAGCTTACACGGGACAGGGAACACTGAAGCTTTCTTT. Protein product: CASSLHGTGNTEAFF.

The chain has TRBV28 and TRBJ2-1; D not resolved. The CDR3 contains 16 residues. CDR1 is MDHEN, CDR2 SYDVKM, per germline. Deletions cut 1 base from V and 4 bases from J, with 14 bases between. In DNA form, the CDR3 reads TGTGCCAGCAGTTTATCCGGTGGTCCGAATTACAATGAGCAGTTCTTC. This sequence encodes CASSLSGGPNYNEQFF. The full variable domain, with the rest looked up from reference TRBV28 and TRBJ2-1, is DVKVTQSSRYLVKRTGEKVFLECVQDMDHENMFWYRQDPGLGLRLIYFSYDVKMKEKGDIPEGYSVSREKKERFSLILESASTNQTSMYLCASSLSGGPNYNEQFFGPGTRLTVL.

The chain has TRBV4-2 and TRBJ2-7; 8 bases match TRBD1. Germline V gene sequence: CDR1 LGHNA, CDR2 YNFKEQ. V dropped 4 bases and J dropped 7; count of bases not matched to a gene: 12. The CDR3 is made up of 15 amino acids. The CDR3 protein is CASSPGQGGPEEQYF. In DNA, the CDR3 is TGTGCCAGCAGCCCCGGACAGGGAGGTCCGGAAGAGCAGTACTTC.

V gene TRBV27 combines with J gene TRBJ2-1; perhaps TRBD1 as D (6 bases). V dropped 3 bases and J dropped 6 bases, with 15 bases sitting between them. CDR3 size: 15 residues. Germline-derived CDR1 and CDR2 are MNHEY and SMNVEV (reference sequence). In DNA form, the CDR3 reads TGTGCCAGCAGTTTTCCAGGGGCATTGTTCAATGAGCAGTTCTTC. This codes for CASSFPGALFNEQFF.

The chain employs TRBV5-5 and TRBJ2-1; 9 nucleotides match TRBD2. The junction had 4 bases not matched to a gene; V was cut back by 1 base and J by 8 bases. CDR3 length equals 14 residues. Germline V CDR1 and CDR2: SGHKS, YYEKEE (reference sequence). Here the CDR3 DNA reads TGTGCCAGCAGCTTGACTAGCGGGTTGGATGAGCAGTTCTTC. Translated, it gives CASSLTSGLDEQFF. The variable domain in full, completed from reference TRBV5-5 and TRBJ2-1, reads DAGVTQSPTHLIKTRGQQVTLRCSPISGHKSVSWYQQVLGQGPQFIFQYYEKEERGRGNFPDRFSARQFPNYSSELNVNALLLGDSALYLCASSLTSGLDEQFFGPGTRLTVL.

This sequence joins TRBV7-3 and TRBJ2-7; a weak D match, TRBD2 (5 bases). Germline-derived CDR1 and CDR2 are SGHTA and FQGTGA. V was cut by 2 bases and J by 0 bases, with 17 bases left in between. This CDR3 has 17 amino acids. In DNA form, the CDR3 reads TGTGCCAGCAGCTTAGGGTCAGGCGGGCTCAGCTCCTACGAGCAGTACTTC. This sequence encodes CASSLGSGGLSSYEQYF.

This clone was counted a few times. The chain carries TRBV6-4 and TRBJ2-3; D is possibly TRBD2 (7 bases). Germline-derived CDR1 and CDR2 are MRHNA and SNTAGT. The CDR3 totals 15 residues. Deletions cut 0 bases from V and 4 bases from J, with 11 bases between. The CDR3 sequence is CASSDSKGGADTQYF. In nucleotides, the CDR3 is TGTGCCAGCAGTGACTCGAAAGGGGGGGCAGATACGCAGTATTTT.

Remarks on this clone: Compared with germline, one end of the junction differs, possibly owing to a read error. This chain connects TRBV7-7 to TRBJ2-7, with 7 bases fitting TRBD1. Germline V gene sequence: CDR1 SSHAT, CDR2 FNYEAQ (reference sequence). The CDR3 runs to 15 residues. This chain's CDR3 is CASSLEPGGSYEQYF. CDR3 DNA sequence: TGTGCTAGCAGCTTAGAACCAGGGGGCTCCTACGAGCAGTACTTC.

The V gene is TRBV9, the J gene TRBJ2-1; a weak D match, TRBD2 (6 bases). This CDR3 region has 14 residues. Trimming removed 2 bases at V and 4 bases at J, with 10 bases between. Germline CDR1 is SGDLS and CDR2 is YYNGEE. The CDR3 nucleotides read TGTGCCAGCAGCGTCGCCGGGACTTACAATGAGCAGTTCTTC. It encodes CASSVAGTYNEQFF.

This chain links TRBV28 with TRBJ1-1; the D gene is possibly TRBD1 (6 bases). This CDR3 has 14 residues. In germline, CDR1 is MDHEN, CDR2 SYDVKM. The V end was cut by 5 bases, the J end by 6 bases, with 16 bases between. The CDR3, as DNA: TGTGCCAGCAGTACCTCATCGGGGGGCGCTGAAGCTTTCTTT. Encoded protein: CASSTSSGGAEAFF.

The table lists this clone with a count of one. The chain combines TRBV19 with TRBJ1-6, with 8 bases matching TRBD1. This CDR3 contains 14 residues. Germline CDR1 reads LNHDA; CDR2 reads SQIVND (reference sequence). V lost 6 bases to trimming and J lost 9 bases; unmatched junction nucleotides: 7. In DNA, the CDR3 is TGTGCCAGTAGAACCGGGACAGGTGGTTCACCCCTCCACTTT. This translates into CASRTGTGGSPLHF.

CDR3 nucleotides: TGTGCCAGCAGCAACCGACAGGACGAGCAGTACTTC. Its protein product is CASSNRQDEQYF. V and J are TRBV7-9 and TRBJ2-7, with D possibly being TRBD1 (6 bases). Germline V gene lookup returns CDR1 SEHNR and CDR2 FQNEAQ (reference sequence). CDR3 length: 12 residues. V gave up 5 bases and J gave up 5 bases, with 10 bases separating them.